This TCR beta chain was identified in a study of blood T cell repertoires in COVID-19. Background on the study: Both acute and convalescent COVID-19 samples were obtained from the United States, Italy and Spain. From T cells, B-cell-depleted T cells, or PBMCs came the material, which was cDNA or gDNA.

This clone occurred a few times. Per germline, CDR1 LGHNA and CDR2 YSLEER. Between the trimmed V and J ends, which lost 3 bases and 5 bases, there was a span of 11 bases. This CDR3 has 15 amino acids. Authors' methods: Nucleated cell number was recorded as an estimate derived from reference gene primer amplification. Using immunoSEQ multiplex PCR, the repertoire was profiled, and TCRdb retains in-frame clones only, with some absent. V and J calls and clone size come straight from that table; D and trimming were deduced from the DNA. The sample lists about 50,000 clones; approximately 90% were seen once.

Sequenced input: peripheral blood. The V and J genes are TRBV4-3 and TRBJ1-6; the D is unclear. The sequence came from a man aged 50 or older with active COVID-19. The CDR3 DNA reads TGCGCCAGCAGCCAGGTCCTGGCCGATAATTCACCCCTCCACTTT. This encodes CASSQVLADNSPLHF.